The 28 T cell receptor beta chains below come from one sample, sequenced in a study of T cells after yellow fever vaccination. TCRdb re-derived calls from the 5' RACE reads in MiXCR, one entry per CDR3 protein. The sample carries around 300,000 distinct CDR3 sequences, roughly 4% recorded once. Sequences were derived from PBMCs, sampled 5 days after the yellow fever booster vaccination. All receptors come from a man between 18 and 35 years old who received the YFV17D yellow fever vaccine.

The V gene is TRBV4-2, the J gene TRBJ2-5; TRBD1 aligns across 9 bases. This CDR3 has 17 residues. Looked up from germline, CDR1 is LGHNA and CDR2 is YNFKEQ. V gave up 2 bases and J gave up 5 bases; unmatched junction bases: 12. As DNA, the CDR3 is TGTGCCAGCAGCCAAAACCCCGGACAGGGGAACGATGAGACCCAGTACTTC. Protein sequence: CASSQNPGQGNDETQYF.

In this sample, this clonotype turned up a few times. The V and J genes are TRBV6-5 and TRBJ1-2; D is unclear. In germline, CDR1 is MNHEY, CDR2 SVGAGI. The length of the CDR3 is 13 residues. The V gene lost 0 bases and the J gene lost 8 bases, with 10 bases spanning the gap. The CDR3 is CASSYSLTGGYTF. The CDR3 DNA follows: TGTGCCAGCAGTTACTCGTTAACTGGCGGCTACACCTTC.

The chain uses TRBV7-9 and TRBJ2-3, with D perhaps TRBD2 (6 bases). Per germline, CDR1 SEHNR and CDR2 FQNEAQ (reference sequence). V lost 10 bases and J 6 bases, leaving 23 bases between the germline ends. The CDR3 consists of 15 residues. The CDR3 here is CANPPPGVAGDTQYF. The CDR3 coding sequence is TGTGCCAACCCCCCCCCGGGGGTAGCAGGGGATACGCAGTATTTT.

This clonotype was seen a handful of times. The chain carries TRBV6-6 and TRBJ1-1, with a tentative D call TRBD1 (5 bases). V was cut by 2 bases and J by 7 bases, with 26 bases left in between. The germline gives CDR1 MNHNY, CDR2 SVGAGI (reference sequence). The CDR3 totals 18 residues. The CDR3 loop is CASSYNPWGTEAVDEAFF. The CDR3 coding sequence is TGTGCCAGCAGTTACAACCCATGGGGCACTGAAGCTGTCGATGAAGCTTTCTTT.

The chain combines TRBV6-5 with TRBJ2-5; 10 bases map to TRBD2. With V trimmed by 4 bases and J by 1 base, 6 bases remained unmatched. CDR1 MNHEY and CDR2 SVGAGI come from the germline V gene. The CDR3 has 16 amino acids. CDR3 loop: CASSSMGLAFQETQYF. The CDR3 nucleotides are TGTGCCAGCAGTTCCATGGGACTAGCGTTCCAAGAGACCCAGTACTTC.

The sample holds a few counts of this clonotype. The chain uses TRBV28 and TRBJ1-4, with TRBD1 as a possible D gene (5 bases). V gave up 7 bases and J gave up 0 bases, with 9 bases separating them. The CDR3 is 14 amino acids. Germline V CDR1 and CDR2: MDHEN, SYDVKM. CDR3 bases: TGTGCCAGCAATCAGGGCGCAACTAATGAAAAACTGTTTTTT. Residues: CASNQGATNEKLFF.

In its sample, this clonotype was seen many times. The chain combines TRBV4-1 with TRBJ1-1; no clear D gene. CDR1 and CDR2 (germline): MGHRA, YSYEKL. The CDR3 length is 15 residues. The ends were cut back, 4 bases at V and 1 base at J, with 13 bases in the middle. This CDR3 is CASSRRRDSNTEAFF. The CDR3 region has the DNA TGCGCCAGCAGCCGTAGAAGGGATTCGAACACTGAAGCTTTCTTT.

The chain combines TRBV4-3 with TRBJ2-2, with unresolved D. This CDR3 has 15 residues. V was clipped by 0 bases and J by 7 bases, with 12 bases between them. The germline CDR1 and CDR2 sequences are LGHNA and YSLEER. CDR3 protein: CASSQDDSLIGELFF. The CDR3 DNA sequence: TGCGCCAGCAGCCAAGATGACTCCCTCATCGGGGAGCTGTTTTTT.

The V and J genes are TRBV10-1 and TRBJ2-5; a weak D match, TRBD2 (6 bases). The V and J ends lost 3 bases and 5 bases respectively, with 10 bases between them. The CDR3 length is 13 residues. Germline CDR1 WNHNN, CDR2 SYGVQD (reference sequence). The CDR3 DNA reads as TGCGCCAGCAGTGACGCTGGGGGGGAGACCCAGTACTTC. This encodes CASSDAGGETQYF.

There are many counts of this clonotype. The chain is built from TRBV20-1 and TRBJ2-5, with D hard to call. Germline-derived CDR1 and CDR2 are DFQATT and SNEGSKA (reference sequence). Trimming took off 2 bases at V and 2 bases at J, with 6 bases between the two ends. The CDR3 length is 12 residues. This CDR3 is CSARKGQETQYF. The CDR3 nucleotides are TGCAGTGCTAGAAAGGGACAAGAGACCCAGTACTTC.

This clonotype was recorded a few times. A junction boundary mismatches the germline segment, possibly from a read error. The V call is TRBV20-1, the J call TRBJ1-2; 8 bases line up with TRBD1. CDR3 length: 11 amino acids. CDR1 and CDR2 (germline): DFQATT, SNEGSKA (reference sequence). The CDR3 reads CSARGQGWDAF. In nucleotides, the CDR3 is TGCAGTGCTAGAGGACAGGGGTGGGATGCCTTC.

The rearrangement uses TRBV9 and TRBJ2-1, with D possibly being TRBD2 (6 bases). V lost 1 base and J lost 2, with 13 bases in between. This CDR3 region has 16 residues. CDR1 and CDR2 from the germline V gene are SGDLS and YYNGEE. The CDR3 region has the DNA TGTGCCAGCAGCGTACGTGAGGGACTTACCTACAATGAGCAGTTCTTC. Protein sequence: CASSVREGLTYNEQFF.

V usage is TRBV7-2 and J usage is TRBJ1-1; possible D gene TRBD1, 5 bases. V dropped 3 bases and J dropped 4 bases, with 15 bases sitting between them. This CDR3 region has 15 residues. Germline CDR1 reads SGHTA; CDR2 reads FQGNSA. The CDR3 bases are TGTGCCAGCAGCTTTTGGGGAGGGGCTCCCACTGAAGCTTTCTTT. This codes for CASSFWGGAPTEAFF.

The chain links TRBV12-3 or TRBV12-4 to TRBJ1-5; D not resolved. The CDR3 is 14 amino acids. V was pared by 6 bases and J by 5 bases, with 14 bases between. The CDR3 DNA follows: TGTGCCAGCAGCTTACAGTCTCAGGATCAGCCCCAGCATTTT. Encoded protein: CASSLQSQDQPQHF.

This clonotype was counted ten times or more. The gene calls are TRBV7-2 and TRBJ1-1; 8 positions match TRBD1. This CDR3 spans 14 amino acids. After removal of 5 bases from V and 7 bases from J, the junction contained 9 bases not matched to a gene. Germline V lookup: CDR1 SGHTA, CDR2 FQGNSA. The CDR3 DNA sequence: TGTGCCAGCAGCCCGTCTGGGACAGGCCTTGAAGCTTTCTTT. Amino acids: CASSPSGTGLEAFF.

This clonotype was picked up many times. The chain's CDR3 is CASSWGPGGETQYF. The CDR3 nucleotides are TGTGCCAGCAGCTGGGGGCCGGGGGGAGAGACCCAGTACTTC. The V and J genes are TRBV7-9 and TRBJ2-5; TRBD2 is a possible D gene (7 bases). V was shortened by 4 bases and J by 4 bases, with 13 bases between the two germline ends. CDR1 and CDR2 from the germline V gene are SEHNR and FQNEAQ (reference sequence). This CDR3 spans 14 amino acids.

This clonotype was seen at least ten times. The chain recombines TRBV7-3 with TRBJ2-3, with D perhaps being TRBD1 or TRBD2 (6 bases each). Germline V lookup: CDR1 SGHTA, CDR2 FQGTGA. The CDR3 sequence is 13 residues long. V shed 3 bases and J shed 4 bases, with 8 bases lying between them. The CDR3 DNA sequence: TGTGCCAGCAGCTTTGGGGGGCCAGATACGCAGTATTTT. Protein: CASSFGGPDTQYF.

This clonotype was found many times. The V call is TRBV27, the J call TRBJ2-2; D may be TRBD2 (6 bases). CDR1 MNHEY and CDR2 SMNVEV come from the germline V gene (reference sequence). V lost 0 bases and J lost 4, with 15 bases in between. This CDR3 contains 17 residues. CDR3 in amino acids: CASSLSRERAVTGELFF. CDR3 DNA: TGTGCCAGCAGTTTATCGCGAGAGCGGGCGGTCACCGGGGAGCTGTTTTTT.

This clonotype was seen a handful of times. The chain has TRBV5-1 and TRBJ2-1; TRBD1 agrees at 11 bases. V trimming: 0 bases; J trimming: 6 bases; junction bases outside the gene matches: 5. The CDR3 is made up of 16 amino acids. Germline assignment: CDR1 SGHRS and CDR2 YFSETQ. CDR3 protein: CASSLGTGGAFNEQFF. The CDR3 DNA reads TGCGCCAGCAGCTTGGGGACAGGGGGCGCCTTCAATGAGCAGTTCTTC.

This clonotype appeared a few times. The rearrangement joins TRBV20-1 to TRBJ1-5; 9 nucleotides line up with TRBD1. The germline V gene encodes CDR1 DFQATT and CDR2 SNEGSKA (reference sequence). The CDR3 has 13 residues. V was clipped by 5 bases and J by 5 bases; unmatched bases: 4. The CDR3 spells CSAWGQGHQPQHF. Here the CDR3 DNA reads TGCAGTGCTTGGGGACAGGGACATCAGCCCCAGCATTTT.

For the CDR3, the DNA is TGTGCCAGCAGCCCAGGGGGTGGGGGTTACACCTACGAGCAGTACTTC. Its translation: CASSPGGGGYTYEQYF. V gene TRBV7-2 combines with J gene TRBJ2-7, with TRBD1 matching 7 bases. Germline-derived CDR1 and CDR2 are SGHTA and FQGNSA. This CDR3 comprises 16 residues. Trimming took 5 bases from V and 2 from J; bases not matched to a gene: 12.

This clonotype was seen at least ten times. This rearrangement joins TRBV10-3 to TRBJ2-3, with D unclear. V was pared by 3 bases and J by 6 bases, with 13 bases between. CDR1 and CDR2 (germline): ENHRY, SYGVKD. This CDR3 spans 14 amino acids. The CDR3 DNA follows: TGTGCCATCAGTGATGTTTCGGCGTCGGATACGCAGTATTTT. Amino acids: CAISDVSASDTQYF.

The V call is TRBV5-1, the J call TRBJ1-2; D possibly corresponds to TRBD1 (6 bases). Per the germline V gene, CDR1 is SGHRS and CDR2 is YFSETQ. V was pared by 1 base and J by 6 bases, with 13 bases between. There are 14 residues in the CDR3. The CDR3 sequence is CASSLLQGDDGYTF. CDR3 nucleotide sequence: TGCGCCAGCAGCTTGTTACAGGGTGACGATGGCTACACCTTC.

The V gene is TRBV5-5, the J gene TRBJ1-1; D is unresolved. This CDR3 spans 17 amino acids. Germline CDR1 and CDR2: SGHKS and YYEKEE (reference sequence). V shed 2 bases and J shed 0 bases, with 17 bases lying between them. Here the CDR3 DNA reads TGTGCCAGCAGCTTACCCGGCGGAGTCAGGATGAACACTGAAGCTTTCTTT. It is translated as CASSLPGGVRMNTEAFF.

In its sample, this clonotype was seen a few times. The chain links TRBV19 to TRBJ1-1; D not resolved. Germline V gives CDR1 LNHDA, CDR2 SQIVND (reference sequence). V gave up 9 bases and J gave up 0 bases, with 14 bases separating them. The CDR3 extends over 14 amino acids. The CDR3 coding sequence is TGTGCCAGCCAGAGGGTACCGATGAACACTGAAGCTTTCTTT. It specifies CASQRVPMNTEAFF.

This clonotype has a count of ten or more. The gene calls are TRBV27 and TRBJ1-4; D not resolved. Trimming cost V 5 bases and J 0 bases, with 13 bases left between them. The germline V gene has CDR1 MNHEY and CDR2 SMNVEV (reference sequence). This CDR3 has 16 amino acids. The CDR3 DNA is TGTGCCAGCAGTGGGATTGACGGTTCAACTAATGAAAAACTGTTTTTT. Its protein product is CASSGIDGSTNEKLFF.

This clonotype appeared a few times. V and J are TRBV5-1 and TRBJ2-2, with unresolved D. Germline V gives CDR1 SGHRS, CDR2 YFSETQ. Trimming cost V 0 bases and J 7 bases, with 7 bases left between them. The CDR3 is made up of 13 amino acids. CDR3 sequence reads: CASSLVQSGELFF. The CDR3 DNA reads as TGCGCCAGCAGCTTGGTACAAAGCGGGGAGCTGTTTTTT. Filled out from reference TRBV5-1 and TRBJ2-2, the complete variable domain reads KAGVTQTPRYLIKTRGQQVTLSCSPISGHRSVSWYQQTPGQGLQFLFEYFSETQRNKGNFPGRFSGRQFSNSRSEMNVSTLELGDSALYLCASSLVQSGELFFGEGSRLTVL.

CDR3 amino acids: CASSPLNGGPEAFF. CDR3 DNA: TGTGCCAGCTCACCACTAAACGGGGGGCCTGAAGCTTTCTTT. The J gene is TRBJ1-1, the V gene TRBV18, with TRBD1 as a possible D gene (6 bases). Trimming removed 1 base at V and 6 bases at J, with 12 bases between. The CDR3 contains 14 residues. CDR1 and CDR2 (germline): KGHSH, LQKENI.